The clone carrying this TCR beta chain was detected many times. Antigen unknown. The data are from a study of regulatory T cells in long-lasting Graves disease. For the study at large: The term persistent Graves' disease signified upward of 5 years on antithyroid drugs with positive TSH receptor antibodies.

There are 17 residues in the CDR3. The V gene end was trimmed by 2 bases and the J gene end by 0 bases; junction bases not matched to a gene: 9. CDR1 is SGHAT, CDR2 FQNNGV, per germline. Study-level results: TRBV28, TRBJ1-2 and TRBJ2-5 were segments that persistent disease favored.

Time point here: persistent/refractory GD, antithyroid drugs over 5 years with positive TRAb. Researchers made the TCR library from RNA that was extracted from PBMCs. Relying on iRepertoire HTBI primers and Arm-PCR of CDR3 regions, the team built TCR beta libraries. TCRdb re-analysed the multiplex PCR reads in MiXCR, keeping a single row per CDR3 protein. The sample holds about 430,000 distinct CDR3 sequences, approximately 22% seen once. The sequencing here drew on peripheral blood mononuclear cells (PBMCs), taken when the disease was refractory, from a patient treated with antithyroid drugs. The TCR was taken from a female donor with Graves disease. This rearrangement joins TRBV11-2 to TRBJ2-7; TRBD2 aligns across 8 bases. DNA of the CDR3: TGTGCCAGCAGCTTAAAGGGGGGTAGCGGGAACTCCTACGAGCAGTACTTC. This translates into CASSLKGGSGNSYEQYF.